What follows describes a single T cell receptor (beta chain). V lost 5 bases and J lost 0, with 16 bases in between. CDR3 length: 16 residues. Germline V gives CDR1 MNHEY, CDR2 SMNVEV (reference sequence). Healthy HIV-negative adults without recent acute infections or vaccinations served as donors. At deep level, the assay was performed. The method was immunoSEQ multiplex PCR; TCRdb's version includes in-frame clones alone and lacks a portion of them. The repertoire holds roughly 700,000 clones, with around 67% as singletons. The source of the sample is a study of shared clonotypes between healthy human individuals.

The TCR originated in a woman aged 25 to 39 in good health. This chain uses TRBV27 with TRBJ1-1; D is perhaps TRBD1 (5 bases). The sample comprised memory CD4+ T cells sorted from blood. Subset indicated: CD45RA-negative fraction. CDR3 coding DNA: TGTGCCAGCAGTCCCCCCTGGGGGGGACTGAACACTGAAGCTTTCTTT. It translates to CASSPPWGGLNTEAFF.